These 8 T cell receptor beta chains share one sample of origin, sequenced in a study of blood T cell repertoires in COVID-19. Here immunoSEQ multiplex PCR was the method, and the copy in TCRdb shows in-frame clones only, minus some. The sample holds over 300,000 clones; around 91% are singletons and the top ten take 6% to 7.5%. The sequenced material came from peripheral blood. These TCRs come from a man younger than 35 with active or convalescent COVID-19.

V and J are TRBV18 and TRBJ2-1, with 7 bases that match TRBD2. CDR1 and CDR2 (germline): KGHSH, LQKENI. Trimming removed 3 bases from V and 8 bases from J; junction bases left unmatched: 7. The CDR3 runs to 14 residues. CDR3 sequence reads: CASSPAREPYEQFF. The CDR3 coding sequence is TGTGCCAGCTCACCTGCGCGGGAGCCCTATGAGCAGTTCTTC.

The rearrangement uses TRBV11-2 and TRBJ2-5; 7 bases fit TRBD2. CDR3 length: 15 amino acids. CDR1 is SGHAT and CDR2 is FQNNGV in the germline V gene. Trimming at V came to 5 bases and at J to 1 base, leaving 7 bases not matched to a gene. The CDR3 DNA sequence: TGTGCCAGCAGCAGCGAGCGGGACCCCCAAGAGACCCAGTACTTC. Protein sequence: CASSSERDPQETQYF.

The V and J genes are TRBV11-2 and TRBJ1-1; 7 bases are shared with TRBD1. Germline V gene data show CDR1 as SGHAT and CDR2 as FQNNGV. J gave up 0 bases and V 1 base, and 5 bases lay outside the gene matches. The CDR3 is 16 amino acids. Here the CDR3 DNA reads TGTGCCAGCAGCTTAGTGGGACAGATCATGAACACTGAAGCTTTCTTT. This gives the protein CASSLVGQIMNTEAFF.

The rearrangement links TRBV2 to TRBJ2-3, with 8 bases lining up with TRBD2. Germline CDR1 SNHLY, CDR2 FYNNEI. This CDR3 region has 17 residues. V shed 5 bases, J shed 2 bases, and the junction held 12 bases outside the gene matches. Written as DNA, the CDR3 is TGTGCCAGCAGTCCCCTCCGCGGCGGGGGGACCACAGATACGCAGTATTTT. It is translated as CASSPLRGGGTTDTQYF.

The J gene is TRBJ2-7, the V gene TRBV4-2; D is possibly TRBD1 (6 bases). CDR1 LGHNA and CDR2 YNFKEQ come from the germline V gene. The length of the CDR3 is 15 residues. Trimming pared 1 base from V and 2 bases from J, leaving 12 bases between. In nucleotides, the CDR3 is TGTGCCAGCAGCCAAGCGTCCGCAGGGGCCTACGAGCAGTACTTC. This codes for CASSQASAGAYEQYF.

The chain couples TRBV6-5 to TRBJ2-7; D possibly corresponds to TRBD2 (6 bases). Germline-derived CDR1 and CDR2 are MNHEY and SVGAGI. V was cut by 0 bases and J by 3 bases, with 12 bases left in between. The CDR3 is 15 amino acids. CDR3 nucleotides: TGTGCCAGCAGTTACTCGTCCGGGACTGTCTACGAGCAGTACTTC. Protein: CASSYSSGTVYEQYF.

V is TRBV9 and J is TRBJ1-1; D remains ambiguous. CDR1 and CDR2 from the germline V gene are SGDLS and YYNGEE. This CDR3 spans 14 amino acids. With 7 bases removed from V and 0 bases from J, the gap between germline ends came to 13 bases. CDR3 nucleotide sequence: TGTGCCAGCGCGTCGGGGAGAATGAACACTGAAGCTTTCTTT. Encoded protein: CASASGRMNTEAFF.

The chain uses TRBV19 and TRBJ2-1, with 13 bases identical to TRBD2. V lost 2 bases and J lost 7; bases outside the gene matches: 5. Germline CDR1 is LNHDA and CDR2 is SQIVND (reference sequence). There are 16 residues in the CDR3. The CDR3 protein is CASSITSGRAWNEQFF. The CDR3 coding sequence is TGTGCCAGTAGTATAACTAGCGGGAGGGCCTGGAATGAGCAGTTCTTC.